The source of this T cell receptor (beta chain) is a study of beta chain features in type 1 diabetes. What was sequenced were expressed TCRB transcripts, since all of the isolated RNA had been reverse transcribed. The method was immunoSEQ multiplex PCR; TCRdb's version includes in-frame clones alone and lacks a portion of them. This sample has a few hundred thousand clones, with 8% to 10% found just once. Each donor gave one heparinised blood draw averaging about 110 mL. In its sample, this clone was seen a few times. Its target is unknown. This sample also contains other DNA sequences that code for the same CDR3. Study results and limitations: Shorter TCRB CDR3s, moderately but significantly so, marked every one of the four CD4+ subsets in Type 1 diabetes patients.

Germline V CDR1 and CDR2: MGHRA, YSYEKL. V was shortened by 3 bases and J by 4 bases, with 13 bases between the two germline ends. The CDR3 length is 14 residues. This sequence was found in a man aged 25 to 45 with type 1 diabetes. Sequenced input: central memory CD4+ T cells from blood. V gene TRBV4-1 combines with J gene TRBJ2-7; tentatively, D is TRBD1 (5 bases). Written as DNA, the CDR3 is TGCGCCAGCAGCCACCACGGACAACGATACGAGCAGTACTTC. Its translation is CASSHHGQRYEQYF.